The 18 T cell receptor beta chains presented below share a single source sample, sequenced in a study of beta chain features in type 1 diabetes. The study, taken as a whole, reports: Type 1 diabetes patients showed a moderate but significant shortening of TCRB CDR3s in all four CD4+ subsets.

For these TCRs, the target antigens are not known. As every portion of the isolated RNA was reverse transcribed, the sequencing read expressed TCRB transcripts. Sequencing was performed with immunoSEQ multiplex PCR; in TCRdb, only in-frame clones are kept and a portion is missing. The sample shows about 640,000 clones, 9.5% to 15% of them seen only once. The sequencing sample was made of naive CD4+ T cells from blood. All receptors derive from a man aged 30 to 45 with type 1 diabetes.

This chain connects TRBV27 to TRBJ1-3, with 8 bases identical to TRBD1. V trimming: 3 bases; J trimming: 7 bases; junction bases outside the gene matches: 2. In germline, CDR1 is MNHEY, CDR2 SMNVEV (reference sequence). This CDR3 has 13 amino acids. This CDR3 is CASSLNRGNTIYF. In nucleotides, the CDR3 is TGTGCCAGCAGTTTGAACAGGGGGAACACCATATATTTT.

This clone has more than one count but fewer than ten. The CDR3 DNA reads TGTGCCAGCAGCAACAGGGGGCTTGTCTATGGCTACACCTTC. It specifies CASSNRGLVYGYTF. This chain links TRBV21-1 with TRBJ1-2; the table assigns TRBD1, which was not confirmed against the DNA. TRBV21-1 constitutes a pseudogene. The CDR3 loop spans 14 amino acids.

The chain employs TRBV4-3 and TRBJ2-1; D is unclear. CDR1 and CDR2 from the germline V gene are LGHNA and YSLEER. This CDR3 contains 14 residues. Between the trimmed V and J ends, which lost 5 bases and 3 bases, there was a span of 11 bases. The CDR3 sequence is CASSRVVLYNEQFF. The CDR3, as DNA: TGCGCCAGCAGCAGAGTAGTGCTCTACAATGAGCAGTTCTTC.

This clone was counted between two and nine times. The rearrangement uses TRBV7-2 and TRBJ2-7; D ambiguous. Germline loops: CDR1 SGHTA, CDR2 FQGNSA. Trimming took off 2 bases at V and 2 bases at J, with 13 bases between the two ends. The CDR3 extends over 15 amino acids. This chain's CDR3 is CASSLIGQSAYEQYF. CDR3 bases: TGTGCCAGCAGCTTAATTGGGCAGTCTGCCTACGAGCAGTACTTC.

Only a few counts were recorded for this clone. The rearrangement joins TRBV5-6 to TRBJ2-7; the D is unclear. The V and J ends lost 1 base and 4 bases respectively, with 3 bases between them. Germline lookup yields CDR1 SGHDT and CDR2 YYEEEE. This CDR3 is built from 11 residues. CDR3 amino acids: CASSLRYEQYF. Here the CDR3 DNA reads TGTGCCAGCAGCTTGCGATACGAGCAGTACTTC.

The gene calls are TRBV4-2 and TRBJ2-3, with D possibly being TRBD2 (5 bases). Trimming cost V 1 base and J 6 bases, with 8 bases left between them. Germline V gives CDR1 LGHNA, CDR2 YNFKEQ. The CDR3 length is 13 residues. The CDR3 sequence is CASSQGETDTQYF. CDR3 nucleotide sequence: TGTGCCAGCAGCCAAGGGGAGACGGATACGCAGTATTTT.

This chain connects TRBV6-5 to TRBJ1-5, with D tentatively TRBD1 (6 bases). The CDR3 runs to 14 residues. CDR1 and CDR2 (germline): MNHEY, SVGAGI. V lost 6 bases, J lost 7 bases, and 16 bases lay in between. This chain's CDR3 is CASRRVRGGQPQHF. As DNA, the CDR3 is TGTGCCAGCAGGCGGGTCAGGGGAGGCCAGCCCCAGCATTTT.

This sequence joins TRBV4-3 and TRBJ1-6; D gene unclear. The CDR3 extends over 15 amino acids. Trimming left V 1 base short and J 8 bases short, with 12 bases between. Looked up from germline, CDR1 is LGHNA and CDR2 is YSLEER. The CDR3 here is CASSQGPGMDSPLHF. CDR3 DNA sequence: TGCGCCAGCAGCCAAGGCCCCGGAATGGATTCACCCCTCCACTTT.

This clone came up a few times. V and J are TRBV4-3 and TRBJ1-3; D remains ambiguous. Deletions cut 0 bases from V and 4 bases from J, with 10 bases between. CDR1 and CDR2 from the germline V gene are LGHNA and YSLEER. This CDR3 spans 15 amino acids. Here the CDR3 reads CASSQDLRIGNTIYF. The CDR3 DNA reads TGCGCCAGCAGCCAAGATCTGAGAATAGGAAACACCATATATTTT.

This clone was detected a few times. The same CDR3 also results from other DNA sequences found in this sample. The CDR3 spells CASSLGQGSYNEQFF. CDR3 coding DNA: TGTGCCAGCAGCTTGGGACAGGGGTCCTACAATGAGCAGTTCTTC. The V and J genes are TRBV11-2 and TRBJ2-1; 10 bases match TRBD1. The CDR3 loop spans 15 amino acids. V was pared by 3 bases and J by 1 base, with 0 bases of the junction left unmatched. Germline V gene sequence: CDR1 SGHAT, CDR2 FQNNGV.

The chain employs TRBV6-5 and TRBJ1-1; D gene unclear. Trimming removed 10 bases from V and 5 bases from J, with 17 bases in between. The CDR3 is 13 amino acids. From germline, CDR1 is MNHEY and CDR2 SVGAGI. The DNA of the CDR3 is TGTGCCACCAATGTCCGGGGTAAAACTGAAGCTTTCTTT. Its translation: CATNVRGKTEAFF.

The chain combines TRBV5-1 with TRBJ2-2; TRBD1 might be the D (6 bases). CDR3 length: 16 amino acids. The germline V gene has CDR1 SGHRS and CDR2 YFSETQ. The ends were cut back, 6 bases at V and 7 bases at J, with 22 bases in the middle. This CDR3 is CASKTMGTQGIGELFF. The CDR3 coding sequence is TGCGCCAGCAAGACGATGGGAACACAGGGAATCGGGGAGCTGTTTTTT.

This clone was counted between two and nine times. The rearrangement uses TRBV7-9 and TRBJ1-2, with 7 nucleotides matching TRBD1. Trimming removed 5 bases from V and 4 bases from J; junction bases left unmatched: 4. The CDR3 loop spans 13 amino acids. CDR1 SEHNR and CDR2 FQNEAQ come from the germline V gene (reference sequence). The CDR3 DNA reads TGTGCCAGCAGCCCGGGACAGTCCTATGGCTACACCTTC. It is translated as CASSPGQSYGYTF.

This clone was seen more than once but under ten times. The CDR3: CASSQGRSDDTQYF. CDR3 nucleotides: TGTGCCAGCAGCCAAGGCCGTAGCGACGATACGCAGTATTTT. This chain uses TRBV4-2 with TRBJ2-3, with D perhaps matching TRBD2 (5 bases). Per germline, CDR1 LGHNA and CDR2 YNFKEQ. The ends were cut back, 1 base at V and 6 bases at J, with 11 bases in the middle. This CDR3 is 14 amino acids long.

The genes are TRBV7-9 and TRBJ2-1; D not certain. CDR3 length: 13 residues. Trimming took 6 bases from V and 4 from J, leaving 10 bases between them. Germline CDR1 and CDR2: SEHNR and FQNEAQ (reference sequence). CDR3 DNA: TGTGCCAGCAGTCCACCTACTTACAATGAGCAGTTCTTC. Residues: CASSPPTYNEQFF. The full variable domain, its missing parts supplied by reference TRBV7-9 and TRBJ2-1, is DTGVSQNPRHKITKRGQNVTFRCDPISEHNRLYWYRQTLGQGPEFLTYFQNEAQLEKSRLLSDRFSAERPKGSFSTLEIQRTEQGDSAMYLCASSPPTYNEQFFGPGTRLTVL.

The chain links TRBV10-3 to TRBJ2-1; D uncertain. Per germline, CDR1 ENHRY and CDR2 SYGVKD. V was pared by 7 bases and J by 5 bases, with 12 bases between. There are 13 residues in the CDR3. Here the CDR3 reads CAITRTENNEQFF. The CDR3 DNA reads TGTGCCATCACCCGGACGGAGAACAATGAGCAGTTCTTC.

V gene TRBV4-3 combines with J gene TRBJ2-2; weak D call: TRBD2 (5 bases). The germline V gene encodes CDR1 LGHNA and CDR2 YSLEER. This CDR3 is built from 15 residues. Trimming removed 4 bases from V and 5 bases from J, with 14 bases in between. The CDR3 DNA sequence: TGCGCCAGCAGCCGCGGGTCTGACCTTACCGGGGAGCTGTTTTTT. This encodes CASSRGSDLTGELFF.

This clone occurred a few times. The chain uses TRBV29-1 and TRBJ2-5, with D perhaps matching TRBD1 (6 bases). V was pared by 3 bases and J by 2 bases, with 16 bases between. The CDR3 runs to 15 residues. CDR1 and CDR2 from the germline V gene are SQVTM and ANQGSEA. The CDR3 sequence: CSVDRVRTEQETQYF. The CDR3 DNA reads TGCAGCGTTGACAGGGTGAGGACAGAACAAGAGACCCAGTACTTC.